This TCR beta chain was sequenced in a study of T cells in Graves' hyperthyroidism and ophthalmopathy (dated by TCRdb to the late 2010s). Background on the whole study: Peripheral blood samples were taken at initial diagnosis, before any treatment was given. To identify TCR V-J signatures that set the groups apart, the researchers used a discovery cohort of 90 to 100 patients, made up of approximately 43 with Graves' ophthalmopathy and 55 to 65 with stable Graves' hyperthyroidism. Prospective prediction of ophthalmopathy was tested in an independent validation cohort of 18 to 20 hyperthyroidism patients and some 17 patients who later progressed to ophthalmopathy. For training and testing, the approximately 92 patients in the discovery cohort were randomly divided in a 7:3 ratio. In addition, the study compared T-cell repertoires in thyroid tissue and in blood from roughly 6 Graves' hyperthyroidism patients. Following sampling, methimazole starting at 30 mg daily was given to hyperthyroidism patients, and high-dose intravenous methylprednisolone was given to ophthalmopathy patients. The paper reports TCR Vbeta CDR3 sequencing of some 140 peripheral blood samples: under 45 ophthalmopathy, 70 to 85 hyperthyroidism and approximately 17 progressor patients.

Summary of the overall study and its limitations: During validation, the model predicted progression to ophthalmopathy a median of approximately 7 months ahead of onset, with almost 71% sensitivity and about 75% specificity. Most expanded thyroid clonotypes (frequency above 0.001) were also detected in blood, suggesting blood repertoires may reflect thyroid immune responses. In cross-validation, a model built on a 13 V-J signature told ophthalmopathy apart from stable hyperthyroidism with just under 90% sensitivity and approximately 84% specificity, and in testing the same model reached 80%/75%. Sample size was not statistically predetermined, and investigators were not blinded to group allocation.

Stable Graves' hyperthyroidism was defined as no progression to ophthalmopathy during 18 months of follow-up. Hyperthyroidism patients were newly diagnosed, with disease duration under 2 months, and aged 18 to 65 years. Exclusion was applied to patients with uncontrolled infections, other autoimmune diseases, pregnancy or lactation. Diagnoses were based on clinical symptoms, serum thyroxine and TRAb, thyroid ultrasound and orbital computed tomography. PBMCs were separated from 7.5 to 10 ml of fresh peripheral blood using Ficoll-Paque density gradient centrifugation. Trizol reagent was used to extract total RNA, and RNA quality was then checked on an Agilent 2100 Bioanalyzer. Taken from the germline V gene, the CDR1 and CDR2 loops are SGHTA and FQGNSA. The germline V and J ends show losses of 4 bases and 5 bases respectively, and no gene match explains 5 bases of the junction. From cysteine to phenylalanine, the CDR3 is 14 amino acids long. Left in the record is the CDR3 DNA by itself, 42 bases read in frame from the first base.

Ten or more counts support this clonotype. This clone's antigen is unknown. No much larger clone is present one base from it, and per-base qualities are unavailable. The TCR beta CDR3 regions were amplified from the RNA transcripts. For the first round of RT-PCR on the TCR CDR3, the HTBI primer set was used together with the Qiagen OneStep RT-PCR kit. The libraries were constructed in a second round of multiplex PCR and then size-selected and purified. Paired-end sequencing of the libraries was performed with 100 bp reads on an Illumina HiSeq2000. Per the authors' processing: SOAPnuke was used to process the raw data, throwing out any read that contained adapters or uncalled bases, had a mean Phred below 15, or lacked an exact constant-primer or identifier match. High-quality paired reads were merged using COPE v1.2.5, and each unique nucleotide sequence was defined as a clonotype. MiTCR v1.1 was used to align clonotypes to the IMGT TRBV, TRBD and TRBJ reference segments. The analysis was restricted to V-J combinations with a frequency above 0.0001, which together covered 99.2% of the repertoires. A TCS score was defined as the ratio of F50 (clonal expansion) to E x V (chaos), with BLOSUM62-based TCRdist applied between CDR3 peptides within each V-J. Welch's t-statistics and random forest reduced 500 to 550 V-J features to under 15, which were used in a naive Bayes classifier (R e1071). TCRdb reran the public reads through fastp at Q25 and MiXCR, keeping productive beta chains. CDR3 protein duplicates are merged, each entry listing the most common genes and DNA. In this record, the V and J calls reflect TCRdb's handling and not the investigators' own analysis. This sample comprises 340,000 or so distinct CDR3 sequences, around a sixth of them detected only once. The ten biggest clones cover 49% of the sample.

The receptor was isolated from a woman between 50 and 59 years old with Graves' hyperthyroidism. The chain is made from TRBV7-2 and TRBJ2-1, with 7 junctional bases fitting TRBD2. The material sequenced was blood. The nucleotide sequence is given as TGTGCCAGCAGCTGGGACTACCCGAACAATGAGCAGTTCTTC. This translates into CASSWDYPNNEQFF.